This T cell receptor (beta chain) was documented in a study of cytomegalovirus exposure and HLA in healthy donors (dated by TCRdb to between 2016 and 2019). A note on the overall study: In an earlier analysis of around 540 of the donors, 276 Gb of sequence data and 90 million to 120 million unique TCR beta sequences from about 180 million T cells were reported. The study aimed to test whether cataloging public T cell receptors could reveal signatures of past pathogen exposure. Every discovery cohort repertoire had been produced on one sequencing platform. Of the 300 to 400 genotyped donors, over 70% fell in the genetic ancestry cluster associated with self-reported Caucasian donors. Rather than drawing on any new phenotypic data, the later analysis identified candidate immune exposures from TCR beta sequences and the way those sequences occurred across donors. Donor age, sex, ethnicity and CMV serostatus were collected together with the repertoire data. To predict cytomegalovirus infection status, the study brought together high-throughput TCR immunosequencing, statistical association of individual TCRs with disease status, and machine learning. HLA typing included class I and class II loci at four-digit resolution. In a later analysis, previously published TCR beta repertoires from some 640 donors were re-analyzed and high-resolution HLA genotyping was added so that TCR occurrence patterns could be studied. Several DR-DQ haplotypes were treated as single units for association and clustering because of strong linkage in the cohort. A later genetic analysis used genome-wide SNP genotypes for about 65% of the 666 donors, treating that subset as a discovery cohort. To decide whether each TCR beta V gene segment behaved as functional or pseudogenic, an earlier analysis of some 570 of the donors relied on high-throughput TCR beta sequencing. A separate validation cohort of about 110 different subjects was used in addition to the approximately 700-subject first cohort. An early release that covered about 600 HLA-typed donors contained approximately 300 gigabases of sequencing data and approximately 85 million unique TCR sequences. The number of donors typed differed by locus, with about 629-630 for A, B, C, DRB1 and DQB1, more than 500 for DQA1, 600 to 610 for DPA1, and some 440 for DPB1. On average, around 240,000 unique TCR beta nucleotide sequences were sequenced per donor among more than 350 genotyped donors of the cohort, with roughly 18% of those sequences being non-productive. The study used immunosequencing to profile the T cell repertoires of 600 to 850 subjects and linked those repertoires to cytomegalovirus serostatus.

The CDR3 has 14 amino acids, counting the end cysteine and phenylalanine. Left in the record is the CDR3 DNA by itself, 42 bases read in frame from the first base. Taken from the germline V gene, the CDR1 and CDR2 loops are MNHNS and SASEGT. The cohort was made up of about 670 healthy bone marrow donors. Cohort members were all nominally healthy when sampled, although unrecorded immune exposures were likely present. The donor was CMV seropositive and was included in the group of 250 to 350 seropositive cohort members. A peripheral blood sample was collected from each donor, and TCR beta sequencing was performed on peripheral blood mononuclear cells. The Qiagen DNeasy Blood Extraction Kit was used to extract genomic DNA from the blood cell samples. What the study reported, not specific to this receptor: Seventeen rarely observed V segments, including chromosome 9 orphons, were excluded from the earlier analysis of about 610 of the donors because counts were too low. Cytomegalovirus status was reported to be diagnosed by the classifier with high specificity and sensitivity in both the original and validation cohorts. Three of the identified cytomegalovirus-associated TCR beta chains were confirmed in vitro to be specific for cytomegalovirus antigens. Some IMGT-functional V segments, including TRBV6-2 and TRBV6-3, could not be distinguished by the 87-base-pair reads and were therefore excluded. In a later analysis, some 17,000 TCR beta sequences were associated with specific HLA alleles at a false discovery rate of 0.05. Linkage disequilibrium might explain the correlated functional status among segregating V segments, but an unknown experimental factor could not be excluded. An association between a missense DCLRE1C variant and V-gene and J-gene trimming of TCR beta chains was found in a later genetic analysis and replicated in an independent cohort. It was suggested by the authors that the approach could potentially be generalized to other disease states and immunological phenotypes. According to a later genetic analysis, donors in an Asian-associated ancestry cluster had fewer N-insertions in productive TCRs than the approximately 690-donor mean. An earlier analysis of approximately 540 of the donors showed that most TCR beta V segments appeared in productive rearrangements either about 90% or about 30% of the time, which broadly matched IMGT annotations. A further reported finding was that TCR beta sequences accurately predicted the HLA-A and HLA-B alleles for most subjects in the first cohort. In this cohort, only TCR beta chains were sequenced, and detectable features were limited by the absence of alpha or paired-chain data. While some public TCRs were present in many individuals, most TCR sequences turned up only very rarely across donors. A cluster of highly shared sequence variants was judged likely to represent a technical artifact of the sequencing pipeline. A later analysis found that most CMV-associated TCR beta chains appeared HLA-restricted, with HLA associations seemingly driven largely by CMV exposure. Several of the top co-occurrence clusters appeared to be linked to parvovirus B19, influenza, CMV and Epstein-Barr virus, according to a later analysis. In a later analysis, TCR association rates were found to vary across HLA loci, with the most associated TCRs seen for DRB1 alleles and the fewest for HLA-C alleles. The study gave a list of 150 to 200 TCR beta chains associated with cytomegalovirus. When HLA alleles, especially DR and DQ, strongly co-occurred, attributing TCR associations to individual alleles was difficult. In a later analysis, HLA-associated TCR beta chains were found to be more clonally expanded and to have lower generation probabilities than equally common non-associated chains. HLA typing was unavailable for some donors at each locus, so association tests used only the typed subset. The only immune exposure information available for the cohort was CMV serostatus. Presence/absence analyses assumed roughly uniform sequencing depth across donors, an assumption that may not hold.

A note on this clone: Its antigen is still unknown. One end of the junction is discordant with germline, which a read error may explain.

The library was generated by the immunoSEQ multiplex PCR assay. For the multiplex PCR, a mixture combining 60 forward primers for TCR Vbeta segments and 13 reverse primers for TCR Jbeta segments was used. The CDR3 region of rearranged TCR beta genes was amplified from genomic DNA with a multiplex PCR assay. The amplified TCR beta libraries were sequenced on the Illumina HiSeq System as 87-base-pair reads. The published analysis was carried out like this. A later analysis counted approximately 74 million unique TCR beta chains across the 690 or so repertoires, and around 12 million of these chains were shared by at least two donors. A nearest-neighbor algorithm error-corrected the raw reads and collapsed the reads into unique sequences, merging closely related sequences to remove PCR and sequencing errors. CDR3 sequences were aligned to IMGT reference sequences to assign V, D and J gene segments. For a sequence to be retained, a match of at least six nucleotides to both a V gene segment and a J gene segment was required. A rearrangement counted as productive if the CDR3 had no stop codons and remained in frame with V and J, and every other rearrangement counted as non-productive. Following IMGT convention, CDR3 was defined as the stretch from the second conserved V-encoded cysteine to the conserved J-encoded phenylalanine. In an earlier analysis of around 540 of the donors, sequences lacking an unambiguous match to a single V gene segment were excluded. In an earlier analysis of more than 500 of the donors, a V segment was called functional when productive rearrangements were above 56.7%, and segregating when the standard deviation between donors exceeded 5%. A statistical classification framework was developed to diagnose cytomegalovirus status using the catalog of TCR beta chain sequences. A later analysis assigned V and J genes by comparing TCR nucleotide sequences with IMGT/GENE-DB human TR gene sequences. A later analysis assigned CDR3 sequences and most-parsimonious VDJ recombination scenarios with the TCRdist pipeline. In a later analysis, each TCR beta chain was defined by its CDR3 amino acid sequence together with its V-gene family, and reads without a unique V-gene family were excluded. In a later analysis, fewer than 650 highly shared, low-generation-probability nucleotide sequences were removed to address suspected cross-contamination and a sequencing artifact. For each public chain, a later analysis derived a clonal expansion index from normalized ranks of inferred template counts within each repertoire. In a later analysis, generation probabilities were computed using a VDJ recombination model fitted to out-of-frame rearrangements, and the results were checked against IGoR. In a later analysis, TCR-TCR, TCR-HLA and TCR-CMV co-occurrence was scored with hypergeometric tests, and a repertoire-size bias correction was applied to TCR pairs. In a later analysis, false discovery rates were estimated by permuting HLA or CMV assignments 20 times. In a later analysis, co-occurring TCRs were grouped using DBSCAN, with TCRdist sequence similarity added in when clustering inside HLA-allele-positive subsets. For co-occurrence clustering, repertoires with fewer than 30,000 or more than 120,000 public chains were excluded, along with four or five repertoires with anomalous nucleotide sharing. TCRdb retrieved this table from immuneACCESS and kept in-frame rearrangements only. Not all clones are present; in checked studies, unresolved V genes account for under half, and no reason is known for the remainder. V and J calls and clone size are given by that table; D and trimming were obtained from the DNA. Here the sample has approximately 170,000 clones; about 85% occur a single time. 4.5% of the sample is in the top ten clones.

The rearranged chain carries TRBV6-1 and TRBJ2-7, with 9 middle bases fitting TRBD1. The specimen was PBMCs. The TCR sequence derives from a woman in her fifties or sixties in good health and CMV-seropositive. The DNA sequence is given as TGTGCCAGCAGTGAAACCCGCGGGACAGGGTCGCCGAACTTC. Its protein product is CASSETRGTGSPNF.